The 6 T cell receptor beta chains reported below all come from one sample, sequenced in a study of control samples from healthy donors and cancer patients (dated by TCRdb to about 2020). The receptor library was made with the immunoSEQ multiplex PCR assay. Not all clones reach the TCRdb copy of this immuneACCESS table, which keeps in-frame sequences only. Checked studies attribute under half of the gap to unresolved V genes and leave the rest unexplained. The sample table lists about 140,000 clones, 94% of them with a count of one. The leading ten clones occupy 13% of the sample. The sequenced sample consisted of blood. These receptors came from a man aged 35 to 55 in good health.

V usage is TRBV7-9 and J usage is TRBJ1-1; D not resolved. V was pared by 4 bases and J by 1 base, with 13 bases between. The CDR3 is 15 residues long. Germline lookup yields CDR1 SEHNR and CDR2 FQNEAQ (reference sequence). CDR3 DNA: TGTGCCAGCAGCTACTTAGAAAGCCCGAACACTGAAGCTTTCTTT. This translates into CASSYLESPNTEAFF. The full variable domain, completed using reference TRBV7-9 and TRBJ1-1, is DTGVSQNPRHKITKRGQNVTFRCDPISEHNRLYWYRQTLGQGPEFLTYFQNEAQLEKSRLLSDRFSAERPKGSFSTLEIQRTEQGDSAMYLCASSYLESPNTEAFFGQGTRLTVV.

This chain joins TRBV7-9 and TRBJ2-7; D ambiguous. Germline loops: CDR1 SEHNR, CDR2 FQNEAQ (reference sequence). This CDR3 has 13 residues. The V and J ends lost 1 base and 6 bases respectively, with 10 bases between them. The CDR3 loop is CASSLGASPEQYF. The CDR3 DNA is TGTGCCAGCAGCTTAGGGGCTTCTCCCGAGCAGTACTTC.

This CDR3 reads CASSLIGGKSSYNSPLHF. For the CDR3, the DNA is TGTGCCAGCAGCTTAATAGGGGGAAAAAGCTCCTATAATTCACCCCTCCACTTT. J is TRBJ1-6 and V is TRBV7-3, with D perhaps matching TRBD1 (6 bases). CDR1 is SGHTA and CDR2 is FQGTGA in the germline V gene. V was clipped by 1 base and J by 0 bases, with 13 bases between them. The CDR3 sequence is 18 residues long.

The chain links TRBV7-2 to TRBJ2-5, with TRBD2 matching over 9 bases. The CDR3 totals 15 residues. CDR1 and CDR2 from the germline V gene are SGHTA and FQGNSA. Losses at the gene ends were 4 bases for V and 5 bases for J; bases not matched to a gene: 8. CDR3 sequence: CASSSRGGGAETQYF. In nucleotides, the CDR3 is TGTGCCAGCAGCTCTAGAGGCGGGGGGGCTGAGACCCAGTACTTC.

This rearrangement joins TRBV7-9 to TRBJ1-3; TRBD1 matches 12 bases. CDR1 and CDR2 from the germline V gene are SEHNR and FQNEAQ (reference sequence). The length of the CDR3 is 18 residues. With 4 bases clipped from V and 3 bases from J, the junction kept 10 bases outside the gene matches. CDR3: CASSSYMGQGALGNTIYF. In nucleotides, the CDR3 is TGTGCCAGCAGCTCTTACATGGGACAGGGGGCGCTTGGAAACACCATATATTTT.

In the case of this clone: Other DNA sequences within the sample encode an identical CDR3. This rearrangement joins TRBV11-3 to TRBJ2-2; D uncertain. V was clipped by 5 bases and J by 9 bases, with 13 bases between them. Germline CDR1 reads SGHNT; CDR2 reads YENEEA. The CDR3 loop spans 13 amino acids. This CDR3 is CASSLGWSRELFF. CDR3 coding DNA: TGTGCCAGCAGCCTTGGTTGGTCTAGGGAGCTGTTTTTT.